A selection of T cell receptor beta chains follows, all from one sample in a study of blood T cell repertoires in COVID-19. Profiling relied on immunoSEQ multiplex PCR, and the TCRdb table lists in-frame clones only, not all of them. The sample lists about 160,000 clones; roughly 90% were seen once. Sample: peripheral blood. Source of these receptors: a man aged 45-65 years with acute or convalescent COVID-19. Each CDR3 is given with its conserved first and last residue. The D gene is left open where the match is weak.

cdr3_length | j_call | d_call | v_call | cdr3_aa
14 | TRBJ2-2 | - | TRBV11-2 | CASSLERNTGELFF
19 | TRBJ2-6 | TRBD1 | TRBV18 | CASSLEGDRGASGANVLTF
17 | TRBJ1-2 | TRBD1 | TRBV30 | CAWSVQGAGRYRSGYTF
15 | TRBJ2-7 | TRBD2 | TRBV28 | CASSFQLAGGYEQYF
15 | TRBJ2-1 | TRBD2 | TRBV6-6 | CASSYGGRALCEQFF
13 | TRBJ1-1 | - | TRBV7-9 | CASTLQGGTEAFF
13 | TRBJ1-5 | - | TRBV12-3/TRBV12-4 | CASSPESDQPQHF
17 | TRBJ2-1 | TRBD2 | TRBV11-2 | CASSPRASGEIYNEQFF
14 | TRBJ2-1 | TRBD1 | TRBV19 | CASSGQVASNEQFF
15 | TRBJ1-2 | - | TRBV4-1 | CASRDLTAKSYGYTF
16 | TRBJ2-1 | TRBD2 | TRBV5-1 | CASSSPGLGKLNEQFF
16 | TRBJ2-1 | - | TRBV5-1 | CASSLGLSLTYNEQFF
15 | TRBJ1-3 | TRBD1 | TRBV6-6 | CASTRDRGKGNTIYF
13 | TRBJ2-4 | - | TRBV19 | CASSIGGKNIQYF
13 | TRBJ1-5 | - | TRBV7-9 | CASSLGSGQPQHF
14 | TRBJ2-7 | - | TRBV6-5 | CASSYQRGSYEQYF
14 | TRBJ1-6 | TRBD1 | TRBV7-2 | CASSLDRAYSPLHF
12 | TRBJ1-2 | TRBD1 | TRBV10-3 | CAIYGTGDGYTF
14 | TRBJ1-5 | - | TRBV30 | CAWSQRISNQPQHF
15 | TRBJ1-5 | - | TRBV13 | CASSRQWSSNQPQHF
15 | TRBJ2-6 | - | TRBV7-2 | CASSLGGSGANVLTF
14 | TRBJ2-1 | - | TRBV2 | CASRGGSVFNEQFF
13 | TRBJ1-2 | - | TRBV14 | CASSQVWTEGYTF